Presented here are 30 T cell receptor beta chains from one specimen sequenced in a study of shared clonotypes between healthy human individuals (dated by TCRdb to the early 2020s). CD8 naive samples consisted of CD45RO-negative cells that were positively selected for CCR7, yielding a CD45RA+CCR7+ population without TemRA cells. The library was prepared using the immunoSEQ multiplex PCR assay. As stored in TCRdb, this immuneACCESS dataset retains in-frame rearrangements with V and J assigned. A fraction of the clones does not appear; measured against another copy, unresolved V genes explain less than half of the discrepancy, and the remainder lacks a known reason. Within this sample are around 2,000,000 clones, with about 95% of them counted one time only. In total, the top ten clones hold 0.85% to 1.3% of the sample. The source material was naive CD8+ T cells sorted from blood. Read against the paper, the sample's cell subset or site label means: CD45RA+CCR7+. The source of these receptors is a man younger than 35 in good health.

The chain couples TRBV10-3 to TRBJ1-5; 9 nucleotides agree with TRBD1. The length of the CDR3 is 15 residues. The J segment lost 0 bases and the V segment lost 10 bases, leaving 7 bases of the junction unmatched. Germline V gives CDR1 ENHRY, CDR2 SYGVKD. CDR3 region: CATGTGIDSNQPQHF. The CDR3 nucleotides are TGTGCCACCGGGACAGGGATCGATAGCAATCAGCCCCAGCATTTT.

The chain uses TRBV25-1 and TRBJ2-5; 12 bases map to TRBD2. CDR1 and CDR2 (germline): MGHDK, SYGVNS. V lost 1 base, J lost 3 bases, and 6 bases stayed unmatched. This CDR3 spans 17 amino acids. The CDR3 is CASSESLAGGPEETQYF. In DNA, the CDR3 is TGTGCCAGCAGTGAATCCCTAGCGGGGGGGCCGGAAGAGACCCAGTACTTC.

The rearrangement links TRBV6-5 to TRBJ1-6; D ambiguous. The V and J ends lost 8 bases and 0 bases respectively, with 5 bases between them. Germline V gene data show CDR1 as MNHEY and CDR2 as SVGAGI. This CDR3 is 13 amino acids long. The CDR3 nucleotides read TGTGCCAGCGGGGACTCCTATAATTCACCCCTCCACTTT. It is translated as CASGDSYNSPLHF.

This chain links TRBV9 with TRBJ2-7; D call uncertain. The CDR3 runs to 13 residues. CDR1 and CDR2 from the germline V gene are SGDLS and YYNGEE. V was clipped by 1 base and J by 5 bases, with 10 bases between them. The CDR3 is CASSVHGVDEQYF. The DNA of the CDR3 is TGTGCCAGCAGCGTACATGGGGTAGACGAGCAGTACTTC.

The chain is built from TRBV4-1 and TRBJ2-7; 9 positions agree with TRBD1. This CDR3 comprises 17 residues. From germline, CDR1 is MGHRA and CDR2 YSYEKL. V lost 4 bases and J lost 3; bases outside the gene matches: 13. This CDR3 reads CASSLRYSGGQGYEQYF. The DNA of the CDR3 is TGCGCCAGCAGCCTTAGATATAGTGGGGGACAGGGCTACGAGCAGTACTTC.

This clone was observed a single time. The chain is built from TRBV27 and TRBJ2-7; D unresolved. The ends were cut back, 3 bases at V and 4 bases at J, with 10 bases in the middle. Germline CDR1 MNHEY, CDR2 SMNVEV (reference sequence). There are 13 residues in the CDR3. The CDR3 nucleotides read TGTGCCAGCAGTTTCTACCTAGGGTACGAGCAGTACTTC. Encoded protein: CASSFYLGYEQYF.

The chain links TRBV7-6 to TRBJ1-1; TRBD1 might be the D (6 bases). V gave up 1 base and J gave up 6 bases, with 15 bases separating them. The CDR3 is made up of 15 amino acids. CDR1 SGHVS and CDR2 FNYEAQ come from the germline V gene. In nucleotides, the CDR3 is TGTGCCAGCAGCTTAGAGGCAGGGGAGTACGCTGAAGCTTTCTTT. Its translation: CASSLEAGEYAEAFF.

This clone was observed once. The V call is TRBV28, the J call TRBJ2-3, with TRBD1 matching 9 bases. With V trimmed by 5 bases and J by 5 bases, 17 bases remained unmatched. The CDR3 has 18 amino acids. Germline CDR1 reads MDHEN; CDR2 reads SYDVKM. The DNA for the CDR3 is TGTGCCAGCAGTCCTCTTATAGTCCGGGACAGGGTACAAGATACGCAGTATTTT. Its translation is CASSPLIVRDRVQDTQYF.

The chain recombines TRBV18 with TRBJ1-5; D gene unclear. The germline gives CDR1 KGHSH, CDR2 LQKENI. CDR3 length: 12 amino acids. V lost 6 bases and J 7 bases, leaving 10 bases between the germline ends. The chain's CDR3 is CASSDGLQPQHF. The CDR3 DNA reads as TGTGCCAGCTCGGACGGGCTGCAGCCCCAGCATTTT.

The rearrangement links TRBV25-1 to TRBJ2-1, with 13 nucleotides matching TRBD2. The CDR3 has 17 amino acids. The germline gives CDR1 MGHDK, CDR2 SYGVNS. The ends lost 3 bases at V and 6 bases at J; junction bases unmatched: 8. The CDR3 protein is CASSDGLAGVLSNEQFF. The CDR3 nucleotides are TGTGCCAGCAGTGATGGACTAGCGGGAGTTTTGAGCAATGAGCAGTTCTTC.

This chain connects TRBV11-3 to TRBJ1-5, with D possibly TRBD1 on 6 matching bases. The CDR3 has 15 residues. Trimming took off 8 bases at V and 2 bases at J, with 16 bases between the two ends. The germline CDR1 and CDR2 sequences are SGHNT and YENEEA. CDR3 amino acids: CASGVGGGGNQPQHF. CDR3 nucleotide sequence: TGTGCCAGCGGCGTAGGAGGGGGAGGCAATCAGCCCCAGCATTTT.

The chain recombines TRBV6-1 with TRBJ2-1; D is possibly TRBD2 (5 bases). Germline CDR1 MNHNS, CDR2 SASEGT. The CDR3 runs 14 residues. V was trimmed by 3 bases and J by 9 bases, leaving 15 bases between them. Here the CDR3 reads CASSDQSFAGEQFF. In DNA, the CDR3 is TGTGCCAGCAGTGACCAAAGTTTCGCGGGTGAGCAGTTCTTC.

The rearrangement joins TRBV5-6 to TRBJ2-7; unclear D gene. CDR3 length: 14 residues. Germline values: CDR1 SGHDT, CDR2 YYEEEE. Trimming stripped 0 bases from V and 2 bases from J, with 9 bases between. The CDR3 loop reads CASSLVLGTYEQYF. CDR3 sequence (DNA): TGTGCCAGCAGCTTGGTTCTCGGAACCTACGAGCAGTACTTC.

The chain has TRBV5-1 and TRBJ1-5, with 9 positions matching TRBD1. CDR3 length: 15 residues. Losses at the gene ends were 0 bases for V and 5 bases for J; bases not matched to a gene: 3. CDR1 and CDR2 (germline): SGHRS, YFSETQ. CDR3 coding DNA: TGCGCCAGCAGCTTGGGGGACAGGGCCGATCAGCCCCAGCATTTT. Translation: CASSLGDRADQPQHF. The entire variable domain, with the rest obtained from reference TRBV5-1 and TRBJ1-5, is as follows: KAGVTQTPRYLIKTRGQQVTLSCSPISGHRSVSWYQQTPGQGLQFLFEYFSETQRNKGNFPGRFSGRQFSNSRSEMNVSTLELGDSALYLCASSLGDRADQPQHFGDGTRLSIL.

The chain recombines TRBV7-9 with TRBJ1-3; weak D call: TRBD1 (5 bases). This CDR3 contains 16 residues. V dropped 5 bases and J dropped 0 bases, with 14 bases sitting between them. Germline CDR1 reads SEHNR; CDR2 reads FQNEAQ (reference sequence). CDR3 nucleotide sequence: TGTGCCAGCAGCCAGACTTTGGGGGACTCTGGAAACACCATATATTTT. Amino acid sequence: CASSQTLGDSGNTIYF.

Here the CDR3 reads CASSITRQNYGYTF. DNA for the CDR3: TGTGCCAGTAGTATAACCCGACAGAACTATGGCTACACCTTC. V usage is TRBV19 and J usage is TRBJ1-2; a weak D match, TRBD1 (5 bases). The CDR3 sequence is 14 residues long. V shed 2 bases and J shed 2 bases, with 9 bases lying between them. The V gene's germline CDR1 is LNHDA and CDR2 SQIVND (reference sequence).

This chain connects TRBV9 to TRBJ2-1, with TRBD2 as a possible D gene (5 bases). CDR3 size: 15 residues. V was trimmed by 2 bases and J by 3 bases, leaving 12 bases between them. From germline, CDR1 is SGDLS and CDR2 YYNGEE. In nucleotides, the CDR3 is TGTGCCAGCAGCGTCAGCGGCAGTGTCTACAATGAGCAGTTCTTC. Translated, it gives CASSVSGSVYNEQFF.

The J gene is TRBJ2-3, the V gene TRBV27, with 9 bases lining up with TRBD1. V shed 5 bases and J 4 bases; nucleotides not matched to a gene: 13. CDR1 MNHEY and CDR2 SMNVEV come from the germline V gene (reference sequence). The CDR3 is made up of 17 amino acids. The CDR3 coding sequence is TGTGCCAGCAGTCCGAAAGCGTGGGACAGGGTTTCAGATACGCAGTATTTT. This gives the protein CASSPKAWDRVSDTQYF.

The rearrangement links TRBV6-1 to TRBJ2-4; possibly TRBD1 for D (5 bases). CDR3 length: 13 residues. Trimming took off 10 bases at V and 8 bases at J, with 18 bases between the two ends. Germline V gene lookup returns CDR1 MNHNS and CDR2 SASEGT. In DNA, the CDR3 is TGTGCCATTACCGACAGTGGGGTTGACATTCAGTACTTC. Its protein is CAITDSGVDIQYF.

This chain connects TRBV6-5 to TRBJ2-7; a possible D gene is TRBD1 (6 bases). The ends were cut back, 6 bases at V and 2 bases at J, with 14 bases in the middle. Germline V gene sequence: CDR1 MNHEY, CDR2 SVGAGI. This CDR3 contains 14 residues. This CDR3 reads CASSSLTGAYEQYF. The CDR3 nucleotides are TGTGCCAGCAGCTCCCTGACAGGAGCCTACGAGCAGTACTTC.

Notes on this clone: The same CDR3 is also encoded by other DNA sequences in this sample. CDR3 in amino acids: CASSVEGQGGTEAFF. CDR3 coding DNA: TGTGCCAGCAGCGTAGAGGGGCAAGGGGGCACTGAAGCTTTCTTT. The rearrangement links TRBV9 to TRBJ1-1; D might be TRBD1 (6 bases). The CDR3 has 15 amino acids. With 0 bases removed from V and 4 bases from J, the gap between germline ends came to 13 bases. The V gene's germline CDR1 is SGDLS and CDR2 YYNGEE.

This clone has a single count. This chain connects TRBV4-1 to TRBJ2-5; D gene unclear. CDR3 length equals 13 residues. V lost 1 base to trimming and J lost 3 bases, with 6 bases between them. From germline, CDR1 is MGHRA and CDR2 YSYEKL. The CDR3 protein is CASSQAREETQYF. The CDR3 DNA follows: TGCGCCAGCAGCCAAGCGCGAGAAGAGACCCAGTACTTC.

This clone occurred once. The chain couples TRBV18 to TRBJ2-7, with 10 bases fitting TRBD1. CDR1 is KGHSH, CDR2 LQKENI, per germline. This CDR3 contains 16 residues. The junction had 10 bases not matched to a gene; V was cut back by 2 bases and J by 6 bases. The CDR3 DNA reads TGTGCCAGCTCACCAACCCTCGGGACAGGGGAGTCCGAGCAGTACTTC. Translated, it gives CASSPTLGTGESEQYF.

This rearrangement joins TRBV6-5 to TRBJ2-2, with D perhaps being TRBD1 or TRBD2 (6 bases each). Trimming cost V 2 bases and J 6 bases, with 7 bases left between them. CDR1 and CDR2 from the germline V gene are MNHEY and SVGAGI. This CDR3 has 13 residues. CDR3 protein: CASSYGGPGELFF. Here the CDR3 DNA reads TGTGCCAGCAGTTACGGGGGGCCCGGGGAGCTGTTTTTT.

The V call is TRBV4-3, the J call TRBJ2-7; 10 nucleotides line up with TRBD2. The CDR3 runs 17 residues. Germline CDR1 reads LGHNA; CDR2 reads YSLEER. V shed 0 bases, J shed 2 bases, and the junction held 7 bases outside the gene matches. CDR3 in DNA: TGCGCCAGCAGCCAAGATCGGTCCGGGACTAGCGCCTACGAGCAGTACTTC. Translation: CASSQDRSGTSAYEQYF.

This chain uses TRBV10-3 with TRBJ1-2; possibly TRBD1 for D (6 bases). Trimming took 6 bases from V and 6 from J, leaving 14 bases between them. This CDR3 spans 13 amino acids. Germline V gene data show CDR1 as ENHRY and CDR2 as SYGVKD. DNA for the CDR3: TGTGCCATCAGCGATGGGGGGCTGGATGGCTACACCTTC. It specifies CAISDGGLDGYTF.

The CDR3 DNA reads TGTGCCAGCAGCTCCCTCGCTAATGAAAAACTGTTTTTT. Its translation: CASSSLANEKLFF. The rearrangement joins TRBV7-2 to TRBJ1-4; no definite D call. The V end was cut by 4 bases, the J end by 3 bases, with 6 bases between. The CDR3 is made up of 13 amino acids. Germline V gene data show CDR1 as SGHTA and CDR2 as FQGNSA.

This clone was seen only once. The chain employs TRBV28 and TRBJ2-3, with 9 bases that match TRBD1. The CDR3 runs to 15 residues. Germline V gene lookup returns CDR1 MDHEN and CDR2 SYDVKM. Trimming cost V 4 bases and J 14 bases; bases outside gene matches: 16. CDR3 bases: TGTGCCAGCAGTTCCCCTACAACAGGGGGCATTTCCCCGTATTTT. This encodes CASSSPTTGGISPYF. Using reference TRBV28 and TRBJ2-3 for the parts outside the CDR3, the full variable domain is DVKVTQSSRYLVKRTGEKVFLECVQDMDHENMFWYRQDPGLGLRLIYFSYDVKMKEKGDIPEGYSVSREKKERFSLILESASTNQTSMYLCASSSPTTGGISPYFGPGTRLTVL.

In this sample, this clone turned up once. This sequence joins TRBV29-1 and TRBJ2-1, with 9 bases matching TRBD1. The CDR3 contains 14 residues. Germline lookup yields CDR1 SQVTM and CDR2 ANQGSEA. The ends lost 6 bases at V and 6 bases at J; junction bases unmatched: 9. CDR3 residues: CSVATGGSFNEQFF. The CDR3 nucleotides read TGCAGCGTAGCTACAGGGGGCTCATTCAATGAGCAGTTCTTC.

The V gene is TRBV2, the J gene TRBJ2-3; 7 nucleotides align to TRBD1. CDR1 SNHLY and CDR2 FYNNEI come from the germline V gene. V lost 5 bases, J lost 0 bases, and 5 bases stayed unmatched. The length of the CDR3 is 15 residues. The CDR3 reads CASSSGQSSTDTQYF. Written as DNA, the CDR3 is TGTGCCAGCAGTTCGGGACAGTCTAGCACAGATACGCAGTATTTT.